The 31 T cell receptor beta chains reported below all come from one sample, sequenced in a study of T cell repertoires in cytomegalovirus infection. Each CDR3 protein gets one entry after TCRdb re-called the reads with MiXCR. Found here are about 890,000 distinct CDR3 sequences, approximately 31% of them singletons; the top ten hold around 15%. What these receptors recognize is not known. Here the sequenced sample was cultured CD8+ T cells from PBMCs, taken from culture after CMV antigen stimulation. The receptors come from a human donor in good health (CMV status not recorded). Some clones in this sample may be carry-over from other donors' samples.

Only a few counts were recorded for this clonotype. V gene TRBV27 combines with J gene TRBJ2-5, with 11 bases identical to TRBD2. The germline V gene encodes CDR1 MNHEY and CDR2 SMNVEV (reference sequence). After removal of 4 bases from V and 2 bases from J, the junction contained 6 bases not matched to a gene. The CDR3 runs 16 residues. CDR3 sequence (DNA): TGTGCCAGCAGTTGGGAGGGGACTAGCGGACAAGAGACCCAGTACTTC. Translating it yields CASSWEGTSGQETQYF.

The V and J genes are TRBV27 and TRBJ2-1, with D hard to call. V lost 3 bases to trimming and J lost 7 bases, with 13 bases between them. This CDR3 is built from 14 residues. Looked up from germline, CDR1 is MNHEY and CDR2 is SMNVEV (reference sequence). This CDR3 is CASSFTPTENEQFF. DNA of the CDR3: TGTGCCAGCAGTTTTACTCCGACGGAGAATGAGCAGTTCTTC.

This clonotype was seen only a few times. The V and J genes are TRBV4-2 and TRBJ2-1, with 7 bases that match TRBD2. Per the germline V gene, CDR1 is LGHNA and CDR2 is YNFKEQ. Germline trimming cut 3 bases from V and 7 bases from J; bases unmatched to any gene: 12. The CDR3 length is 16 residues. This CDR3 is CASSQSWGGGGNEQFF. The DNA of the CDR3 is TGTGCCAGCAGCCAGTCCTGGGGCGGGGGAGGAAATGAGCAGTTCTTC.

CDR3 bases: TGTGCCAGCAGCTTAGTAATAGCGGGGTCCACAGATACGCAGTATTTT. Translated: CASSLVIAGSTDTQYF. The chain is built from TRBV7-6 and TRBJ2-3, with TRBD2 identical over 8 bases. Germline V gives CDR1 SGHVS, CDR2 FNYEAQ. The CDR3 sequence is 16 residues long. J was trimmed by 2 bases and V by 1 base; bases with no gene match: 5.

This clonotype was seen repeatedly, ten times or more. The rearrangement joins TRBV7-6 to TRBJ2-1; 10 bases agree with TRBD2. The J segment lost 5 bases and the V segment lost 3 bases, leaving 4 bases of the junction unmatched. Germline V gene sequence: CDR1 SGHVS, CDR2 FNYEAQ. The length of the CDR3 is 15 residues. CDR3 region: CASSLASGGDNEQFF. DNA of the CDR3: TGTGCCAGCAGCTTGGCCAGCGGGGGGGACAATGAGCAGTTCTTC.

This clonotype was seen repeatedly, ten times or more. The rearrangement uses TRBV7-2 and TRBJ2-1; the match to TRBD2 covers 9 bases. CDR1 SGHTA and CDR2 FQGNSA come from the germline V gene. The trim removed 2 bases at V and 2 bases at J, leaving 4 bases unmatched. This CDR3 has 16 residues. The CDR3 region has the DNA TGTGCCAGCAGCTTAATGGCTAGCGGGGCCTACAATGAGCAGTTCTTC. Residues: CASSLMASGAYNEQFF.

The V gene is TRBV5-1, the J gene TRBJ2-1, with 7 bases lining up with TRBD1. V was clipped by 3 bases and J by 2 bases; unmatched bases: 5. CDR1 is SGHRS, CDR2 YFSETQ, per germline. This CDR3 region has 15 residues. The CDR3 reads CASSWGDRAYNEQFF. CDR3 DNA: TGCGCCAGCAGCTGGGGAGACAGGGCCTACAATGAGCAGTTCTTC.

This clonotype turned up a few times. The chain employs TRBV7-9 and TRBJ2-7; TRBD2 matches at 10 bases. CDR1 and CDR2 (germline): SEHNR, FQNEAQ (reference sequence). The CDR3 is 16 residues long. With 3 bases clipped from V and 5 bases from J, the junction kept 10 bases outside the gene matches. CDR3: CASSFGEAGGLHEQYF. CDR3 DNA: TGTGCCAGCAGCTTTGGGGAAGCGGGGGGGCTGCACGAGCAGTACTTC.

V usage is TRBV6-2 or TRBV6-3 and J usage is TRBJ1-6, with unresolved D. CDR1 and CDR2 from the germline V gene are MNHEY and SVGEGT. The CDR3 consists of 16 residues. With 0 bases removed from V and 8 bases from J, the gap between germline ends came to 14 bases. Here the CDR3 reads CASSYSRSGRYSPLHF. The CDR3 DNA is TGTGCCAGCAGTTACTCTAGGAGCGGGCGGTATTCACCCCTCCACTTT.

The CDR3, as DNA: TGCGCCAGCAGCCAAAGAGGGCCGACAGGGGCACGGGAGCTGTTTTTT. This gives the protein CASSQRGPTGARELFF. This chain connects TRBV4-3 to TRBJ2-2, with 8 positions matching TRBD1. V shed 2 bases, J shed 9 bases, and the junction held 11 bases outside the gene matches. The CDR3 has 16 amino acids. Germline CDR1 is LGHNA and CDR2 is YSLEER.

Concerning this clonotype: The junction shows a germline mismatch at one end, possibly a read error. The chain recombines TRBV9 with TRBJ1-2, with 8 bases fitting TRBD1. CDR1 is SGDLS and CDR2 is YYNGEE in the germline V gene. This CDR3 contains 14 residues. Written as DNA, the CDR3 is TGTGCCAGCAGCGGAGAGTCAGACAGGGGAATCCCCTCCTTC. This encodes CASSGESDRGIPSF.

This chain links TRBV3-1 with TRBJ2-7; D not resolved. The CDR3 is 14 residues long. Germline assignment: CDR1 LGHDT and CDR2 YNNKEL (reference sequence). V gave up 5 bases and J gave up 2 bases, with 13 bases separating them. This CDR3 reads CASSYTLFPYEQYF. In DNA form, the CDR3 reads TGTGCCAGCAGCTACACCCTTTTCCCCTACGAGCAGTACTTC.

Turning to this clonotype: Germline is not matched at one junction end, which may reflect a read error. This sequence joins TRBV7-6 and TRBJ2-7, with TRBD1 identical over 7 bases. The CDR3 is made up of 15 amino acids. The germline V gene has CDR1 SGHVS and CDR2 FNYEAQ. CDR3 in DNA: TGTGCCAGCAGCTTAAGGGCAGGGGGATTCTACGAGCAGCACTTC. Protein product: CASSLRAGGFYEQHF.

This clonotype has a count of ten or more. The chain links TRBV10-3 to TRBJ2-1, with 7 bases that match TRBD1. The junction had 5 bases not matched to a gene; V was cut back by 2 bases and J by 1 base. The CDR3 runs 16 residues. CDR1 and CDR2 from the germline V gene are ENHRY and SYGVKD. CDR3 nucleotides: TGTGCCATCAGTGAGACCGACAGGGTATCCTACAATGAGCAGTTCTTC. Residues: CAISETDRVSYNEQFF.

This clonotype has just a few counts. V usage is TRBV12-3 or TRBV12-4 and J usage is TRBJ2-5, with D unclear. CDR3 length equals 14 residues. V was trimmed by 3 bases and J by 1 base, leaving 9 bases between them. CDR3 sequence reads: CASSLATSQETQYF. The CDR3 DNA reads TGTGCCAGCAGTTTGGCTACCTCCCAAGAGACCCAGTACTTC.

A few counts support this clonotype. The chain uses TRBV19 and TRBJ2-7, with 8 bases fitting TRBD1. Unmatched junction bases numbered 10, after V lost 9 bases and J lost 0 bases. This CDR3 comprises 15 residues. Per germline, CDR1 LNHDA and CDR2 SQIVND (reference sequence). CDR3 coding DNA: TGTGCCAGCTCTGCCGCTGGGACAGGCTCCTACGAGCAGTACTTC. Translated, it gives CASSAAGTGSYEQYF. The variable domain in full, with the rest retrieved from reference TRBV19 and TRBJ2-7, is DGGITQSPKYLFRKEGQNVTLSCEQNLNHDAMYWYRQDPGQGLRLIYYSQIVNDFQKGDIAEGYSVSREKKESFPLTVTSAQKNPTAFYLCASSAAGTGSYEQYFGPGTRLTVT.

The sample holds many counts of this clonotype. The rearrangement joins TRBV7-2 to TRBJ1-6; 10 nucleotides match TRBD1. From germline, CDR1 is SGHTA and CDR2 FQGNSA. Trimming at V came to 7 bases and at J to 5 bases, leaving 26 bases not matched to a gene. The CDR3 spans 22 residues. Written as DNA, the CDR3 is TGTGCCAGCATCCTACCTCCTACCGGGACGAGGAACGGGACAGGGGATAATTCACCCCTCCACTTT. Translation gives CASILPPTGTRNGTGDNSPLHF.

This clonotype was observed a few times. The V and J genes are TRBV19 and TRBJ2-7; D is perhaps TRBD2 (5 bases). From germline, CDR1 is LNHDA and CDR2 SQIVND (reference sequence). This CDR3 contains 12 residues. Trimming left V 4 bases short and J 5 bases short, with 9 bases between. CDR3 DNA: TGTGCCAGTAGTACCCCCGGGAACGAGCAGTACTTC. Translated: CASSTPGNEQYF.

This clonotype has just one count. CDR3 sequence reads: CASSLLDGTAYNEQFF. The CDR3 DNA reads TGTGCCAGCAGTTTATTGGACGGGACAGCCTACAATGAGCAGTTCTTC. The rearrangement links TRBV28 to TRBJ2-1; 7 bases match TRBD1. The CDR3 loop spans 16 amino acids. Germline V gene lookup returns CDR1 MDHEN and CDR2 SYDVKM. The V gene end was trimmed by 1 base and the J gene end by 2 bases; junction bases not matched to a gene: 5.

In its sample, this clonotype was seen many times. The chain recombines TRBV7-2 with TRBJ2-7; 9 bases agree with TRBD1. CDR1 is SGHTA, CDR2 FQGNSA, per germline. The CDR3 loop spans 16 amino acids. J was trimmed by 0 bases and V by 4 bases; bases with no gene match: 7. CDR3 amino acids: CASSSITGGASYEQYF. The CDR3 DNA reads TGTGCCAGCAGCTCTATAACAGGGGGCGCCTCCTACGAGCAGTACTTC.

The gene calls are TRBV15 and TRBJ2-5; D remains unclear. This CDR3 has 14 amino acids. V was shortened by 2 bases and J by 5 bases, with 12 bases between the two germline ends. CDR1 and CDR2 from the germline V gene are LNHNV and YYDKDF (reference sequence). The CDR3 nucleotides read TGTGCCACCAGCAGACCCATAACTGAGGAGACCCAGTACTTC. Translating it yields CATSRPITEETQYF. The variable domain in full, completed from reference TRBV15 and TRBJ2-5, reads DAMVIQNPRYQVTQFGKPVTLSCSQTLNHNVMYWYQQKSSQAPKLLFHYYDKDFNNEADTPDNFQSRRPNTSFCFLDIRSPGLGDTAMYLCATSRPITEETQYFGPGTRLLVL.

The V call is TRBV6-2 or TRBV6-3, the J call TRBJ2-7, with D possibly being TRBD1 (5 bases). V was trimmed by 2 bases and J by 1 base, leaving 15 bases between them. The CDR3 loop spans 16 amino acids. The germline gives CDR1 MNHEY, CDR2 SVGEGT. CDR3 loop: CASSYPAGAGSYEQYV. The DNA for the CDR3 is TGTGCCAGCAGTTACCCTGCCGGCGCAGGGTCCTACGAGCAGTACGTC.

This clonotype turned up a few times. This chain connects TRBV10-1 to TRBJ2-1; perhaps D is TRBD1 or TRBD2 (5 bases each). Germline V lookup: CDR1 WNHNN, CDR2 SYGVQD (reference sequence). The CDR3 covers 10 residues. V gave up 8 bases and J gave up 12 bases, with 11 bases separating them. CDR3 in amino acids: CASGSGTQFF. In DNA form, the CDR3 reads TGCGCCAGCGGGTCGGGGACGCAGTTCTTC.

This clonotype was counted between two and nine times. J is TRBJ2-3 and V is TRBV7-2; 11 bases align to TRBD2. The CDR3 runs to 18 residues. Losses at the gene ends were 0 bases for V and 2 bases for J; bases not matched to a gene: 7. Germline V gives CDR1 SGHTA, CDR2 FQGNSA. The CDR3 here is CASSLAGLAESFTDTQYF. The CDR3 DNA reads TGTGCCAGCAGCTTAGCGGGACTAGCGGAAAGTTTCACAGATACGCAGTATTTT.

The chain employs TRBV28 and TRBJ2-7, with 8 bases identical to TRBD1. The CDR3 has 14 amino acids. The trim removed 5 bases at V and 5 bases at J, leaving 8 bases unmatched. Germline V gene data show CDR1 as MDHEN and CDR2 as SYDVKM. The CDR3 bases are TGTGCCAGCAGTCCCCGGACAGGGTACCACGAGCAGTACGTC. The encoded protein is CASSPRTGYHEQYV.

This clonotype has at least ten counts. The chain is built from TRBV7-8 and TRBJ1-6; 8 nucleotides align to TRBD1. V dropped 1 base and J dropped 7; count of bases not matched to a gene: 6. The length of the CDR3 is 16 residues. The germline V gene encodes CDR1 SGHVS and CDR2 FQNEAQ. The CDR3 DNA reads as TGTGCCAGCAGCTTAGGACAGGGGATTGGAAATTCACCCCTCCACTTT. Its protein product is CASSLGQGIGNSPLHF.

The chain combines TRBV5-4 with TRBJ1-1; D gene unclear. Germline V lookup: CDR1 SGHNT, CDR2 YYREEE (reference sequence). The CDR3 has 13 amino acids. Trimming stripped 1 base from V and 6 bases from J, with 10 bases between. The CDR3: CASSLIGGPEAFF. In DNA form, the CDR3 reads TGTGCCAGCAGCTTGATCGGAGGGCCTGAAGCTTTCTTT.

The J gene is TRBJ2-1, the V gene TRBV6-5; TRBD2 aligns across 13 bases. Trimming cost V 2 bases and J 7 bases; bases outside gene matches: 5. Per germline, CDR1 MNHEY and CDR2 SVGAGI. The CDR3 has 16 amino acids. CDR3 in amino acids: CASSYGTSGEGNEQFF. The CDR3 nucleotides read TGTGCCAGCAGTTACGGGACTAGCGGGGAGGGGAATGAGCAGTTCTTC.

This clonotype was observed a handful of times. V gene TRBV12-3 or TRBV12-4 combines with J gene TRBJ2-3; D is possibly TRBD2 (6 bases). V was cut by 6 bases and J by 4 bases, with 14 bases left in between. The CDR3 runs to 14 residues. CDR3 in amino acids: CASSKTSSADTQYF. The CDR3 DNA follows: TGTGCCAGCAGCAAGACTAGTTCGGCAGATACGCAGTATTTT.

This clonotype was seen a few times. This chain links TRBV6-1 with TRBJ2-3, with D tentatively TRBD1 or TRBD2 (5 bases each). Germline values: CDR1 MNHNS, CDR2 SASEGT. CDR3 size: 14 residues. V was trimmed by 8 bases and J by 6 bases, leaving 18 bases between them. CDR3 bases: TGTGCCAGCCTTGGATGGGACCGCGGGGATACGCAGTATTTT. Protein sequence: CASLGWDRGDTQYF.

V usage is TRBV29-1 and J usage is TRBJ2-1; the match to TRBD2 covers 10 bases. V gave up 4 bases and J gave up 7 bases; unmatched junction bases: 4. The V gene's germline CDR1 is SQVTM and CDR2 ANQGSEA. CDR3 length: 13 residues. CDR3 region: CSVGLAGVNEQFF. DNA for the CDR3: TGCAGCGTTGGGCTAGCGGGGGTAAATGAGCAGTTCTTC.